This T cell receptor beta chain originates from a study of post-analysis software for immune sequencing data. About the study: Relapsing-remitting, secondary progressive and progressive-relapsing multiple sclerosis courses were included.

cDNA libraries for TCR beta contained unique molecular identifiers. TCRdb independently ran MiXCR on the PCR reads; one entry per CDR3 protein. The table shows a few hundred thousand distinct CDR3 sequences, with 30% to 45% occurring only once. Study-wide results and caveats: Elevated frequency relative to controls characterized several TRBV segments in patients, TRBV5-6, TRBV5-1 and TRBV20-1 among them.

The CDR3 is 15 residues long. Germline CDR1 and CDR2: MNHEY and SVGAGI. On this clonotype itself: Antigen unknown. Mismatch with germline at one junction end may stem from a read error.

Sequencing was done on a sample of blood. The clonotype was recovered from a girl under 18 with multiple sclerosis. This chain uses TRBV6-5 with TRBJ1-1; D is uncertain. The CDR3 sequence: CASNYGRGGGTEAFF. CDR3 in DNA: TGTGCCAGCAATTACGGTCGGGGAGGTGGGACTGAAGCTTTCTTT.